This TCR beta chain came from a study of blood T cell repertoires in COVID-19. Overall study: The analysed material was cDNA or gDNA that came from T cells, B-cell-depleted T cells, or PBMCs.

Authors' data handling: Cell counts per sample came from amplifying reference gene primers. Assay used: immunoSEQ multiplex PCR; TCRdb lists only in-frame clones, some missing. V and J calls plus clone size are reproduced from that table; the DNA served to infer D and trimming. Among under 250,000 clones, 70% to 85% were seen once, and the ten largest hold approximately 9.1%. This CDR3 has 16 residues. Germline assignment: CDR1 SGDLS and CDR2 YYNGEE. J was trimmed by 5 bases and V by 0 bases; bases with no gene match: 6. Material: peripheral blood. This clonotype originated in a man older than 75 with acute or convalescent COVID-19. V usage is TRBV9 and J usage is TRBJ2-1; TRBD1 matches at 9 bases. CDR3 amino acids: CASSVGGQGPHNEQFF. In DNA form, the CDR3 reads TGTGCCAGCAGCGTAGGGGGACAGGGTCCCCACAATGAGCAGTTCTTC.